The 19 T cell receptor beta chains presented below share a single source sample, sequenced in a study of T cells in Graves' hyperthyroidism and ophthalmopathy. Amplification targeted TCR beta CDR3 regions from RNA transcripts. HTBI primers were used for first-round RT-PCR of the TCR CDR3. Using its own MiXCR run on the multiplex PCR reads, TCRdb lists one record per CDR3 protein. The repertoire holds about 200,000 distinct CDR3 sequences, with 15% to 20% as singletons. Sequenced: blood. The receptors shown here come from a man between 35 and 55 years old with Graves' hyperthyroidism.

The chain combines TRBV5-1 with TRBJ2-5; TRBD2 matches 13 bases. This CDR3 region has 17 residues. V dropped 4 bases and J dropped 5; count of bases not matched to a gene: 11. Germline loops: CDR1 SGHRS, CDR2 YFSETQ. CDR3 bases: TGCGCCAGCAGCGCTACTAGCGGGGGGGCCGCACTGGAGACCCAGTACTTC. Its translation is CASSATSGGAALETQYF.

Many counts were recorded for this clonotype. The CDR3 nucleotides read TGTGCCAGTAGCCCAGCTCACCAGAACACTGAAGCTTTCTTT. It encodes CASSPAHQNTEAFF. The chain combines TRBV19 with TRBJ1-1; no clear D. Per germline, CDR1 LNHDA and CDR2 SQIVND (reference sequence). The ends were cut back, 6 bases at V and 1 base at J, with 12 bases in the middle. The CDR3 consists of 14 residues.

This clonotype appeared a few times. The chain combines TRBV9 with TRBJ2-1; possible D gene TRBD1, 5 bases. Germline CDR1 reads SGDLS; CDR2 reads YYNGEE. Trimming took 0 bases from V and 2 from J, leaving 9 bases between them. CDR3 length equals 15 residues. The CDR3 DNA reads TGTGCCAGCAGCGTAGCCTGGGGCCCCTACAATGAGCAGTTCTTC. Amino acid sequence: CASSVAWGPYNEQFF.

At least ten counts were recorded for this clonotype. The V gene is TRBV6-2 or TRBV6-3, the J gene TRBJ2-5; possibly TRBD1 or TRBD2 for D (6 bases each). This CDR3 has 15 residues. Trimming stripped 1 base from V and 7 bases from J, with 16 bases between. Germline CDR1 is MNHEY and CDR2 is SVGEGT. The chain's CDR3 is CASSYWWQGRWTQYF. CDR3 in DNA: TGTGCCAGCAGTTACTGGTGGCAGGGGAGGTGGACCCAGTACTTC.

This clonotype has ten or more counts. V usage is TRBV3-1 and J usage is TRBJ1-6, with 7 bases fitting TRBD1. The ends lost 7 bases at V and 7 bases at J; junction bases unmatched: 10. This CDR3 has 15 residues. CDR1 is LGHDT and CDR2 is YNNKEL in the germline V gene (reference sequence). CDR3 amino acids: CASTARDSLNSPLHF. CDR3 bases: TGTGCCAGCACCGCTCGGGACAGCCTAAATTCACCCCTCCACTTT.

In its sample, this clonotype was seen a few times. This chain joins TRBV7-9 and TRBJ1-2; maybe TRBD1 (5 bases). Between the trimmed V and J ends, which lost 4 bases and 2 bases, there was a span of 8 bases. Germline CDR1 SEHNR, CDR2 FQNEAQ (reference sequence). The CDR3 consists of 13 residues. The CDR3 DNA sequence: TGTGCCAGCAGCTCGGGGGTAAACTATGGCTACACCTTC. It codes for CASSSGVNYGYTF.

The V gene is TRBV29-1, the J gene TRBJ2-3; a weak D match, TRBD2 (7 bases). CDR3 length: 16 residues. CDR1 and CDR2 from the germline V gene are SQVTM and ANQGSEA. V was pared by 7 bases and J by 5 bases, with 25 bases between. The CDR3 here is CSALEGGGGVKDTQYF. The CDR3 coding sequence is TGCAGCGCCCTAGAGGGGGGGGGGGGGGTCAAAGATACGCAGTATTTT.

The sample holds many counts of this clonotype. The V gene is TRBV11-2, the J gene TRBJ2-5; TRBD2 matches at 8 bases. Germline-derived CDR1 and CDR2 are SGHAT and FQNNGV. This CDR3 comprises 17 residues. V dropped 4 bases and J dropped 1; count of bases not matched to a gene: 11. Written as DNA, the CDR3 is TGTGCCAGCAGCTCCCGTGGCGGGGGGCCCCTCCAAGAGACCCAGTACTTC. It is translated as CASSSRGGGPLQETQYF. Drawing the rest from reference TRBV11-2 and TRBJ2-5, the complete variable domain is EAGVAQSPRYKIIEKRQSVAFWCNPISGHATLYWYQQILGQGPKLLIQFQNNGVVDDSQLPKDRFSAERLKGVDSTLKIQPAKLEDSAVYLCASSSRGGGPLQETQYFGPGTRLLVL.

This clonotype came up many times. The V and J genes are TRBV7-9 and TRBJ2-7; 10 bases are shared with TRBD1. V lost 3 bases, J lost 6 bases, and 2 bases stayed unmatched. The CDR3 is 13 amino acids. CDR1 is SEHNR and CDR2 is FQNEAQ in the germline V gene (reference sequence). CDR3 amino acids: CASSFGQGVEQYF. The CDR3 DNA reads TGTGCCAGCAGCTTCGGACAGGGGGTCGAGCAGTACTTC. The variable domain in full, with the rest retrieved from reference TRBV7-9 and TRBJ2-7, is DTGVSQNPRHKITKRGQNVTFRCDPISEHNRLYWYRQTLGQGPEFLTYFQNEAQLEKSRLLSDRFSAERPKGSFSTLEIQRTEQGDSAMYLCASSFGQGVEQYFGPGTRLTVT.

There are many counts of this clonotype. The CDR3 loop reads CASSSPSGGGETQYF. The CDR3 DNA reads TGTGCCAGCAGCTCCCCTAGCGGGGGTGGAGAGACCCAGTACTTC. The V call is TRBV11-2, the J call TRBJ2-5; 10 nucleotides align to TRBD2. With V trimmed by 4 bases and J by 4 bases, 6 bases remained unmatched. CDR3 length: 15 amino acids. In germline, CDR1 is SGHAT, CDR2 FQNNGV.

The chain is built from TRBV19 and TRBJ1-5, with D perhaps TRBD1 (6 bases). Looked up from germline, CDR1 is LNHDA and CDR2 is SQIVND (reference sequence). CDR3 length: 15 amino acids. The V gene lost 3 bases and the J gene lost 2 bases, with 11 bases spanning the gap. The CDR3 DNA reads as TGTGCCAGTAGTATTGGGGGGGCGGGCAATCAGCCCCAGCATTTT. Amino acids: CASSIGGAGNQPQHF. Looking up the rest from reference TRBV19 and TRBJ1-5 gives the full variable domain: DGGITQSPKYLFRKEGQNVTLSCEQNLNHDAMYWYRQDPGQGLRLIYYSQIVNDFQKGDIAEGYSVSREKKESFPLTVTSAQKNPTAFYLCASSIGGAGNQPQHFGDGTRLSIL.

This clonotype was seen at least ten times. The chain joins TRBV7-3 to TRBJ2-6, with 9 bases fitting TRBD1. The ends lost 5 bases at V and 0 bases at J; junction bases unmatched: 8. CDR1 is SGHTA, CDR2 FQGTGA, per germline. This CDR3 comprises 18 residues. The CDR3 bases are TGTGCCAGCAGCCAAACCGGGACAGGGATCTCTGGGGCCAACGTCCTGACTTTC. Translation gives CASSQTGTGISGANVLTF.

As DNA, the CDR3 is TGTGCCAGCAGCTTTCTAACCCAGGGGGGTGAGCAGTACTTC. Its translation: CASSFLTQGGEQYF. This chain uses TRBV7-2 with TRBJ2-7; D is perhaps TRBD1 (7 bases). CDR1 is SGHTA, CDR2 FQGNSA, per germline. The V and J ends lost 3 bases and 7 bases respectively, with 16 bases between them. This CDR3 spans 14 amino acids. Full variable domain (rest looked up from reference TRBV7-2 and TRBJ2-7): GAGVSQSPSNKVTEKGKDVELRCDPISGHTALYWYRQSLGQGLEFLIYFQGNSAPDKSGLPSDRFSAERTGGSVSTLTIQRTQQEDSAVYLCASSFLTQGGEQYFGPGTRLTVT.

This clonotype was found many times. V gene TRBV2 combines with J gene TRBJ1-2, with 7 bases matching TRBD1. Trimming at V came to 9 bases and at J to 3 bases, leaving 22 bases not matched to a gene. From germline, CDR1 is SNHLY and CDR2 FYNNEI. The length of the CDR3 is 18 residues. The CDR3 DNA sequence: TGTGCCAGACAAGAATGGTCCCCTTCAGCAGGGGGGGACTATGGCTACACCTTC. This translates into CARQEWSPSAGGDYGYTF.

The table lists this clonotype with many counts. The chain links TRBV5-1 to TRBJ1-1; D is uncertain. The CDR3 has 14 amino acids. The V end was cut by 2 bases, the J end by 1 base, with 9 bases between. Germline loops: CDR1 SGHRS, CDR2 YFSETQ. The CDR3 nucleotides read TGCGCCAGCAGCTTTACAGAGTGGAACACTGAAGCTTTCTTT. Translating gives CASSFTEWNTEAFF.

This chain uses TRBV7-3 with TRBJ2-1; TRBD2 aligns across 16 bases. V dropped 6 bases and J dropped 9; count of bases not matched to a gene: 5. This CDR3 spans 15 amino acids. Germline values: CDR1 SGHTA, CDR2 FQGTGA. CDR3 sequence (DNA): TGTGCCAGCAGGGGACTAGCGGGGGGGGGTGGTGAGCAGTTCTTC. It yields the protein CASRGLAGGGGEQFF.

The table lists this clonotype with many counts. The genes are TRBV5-1 and TRBJ2-3; perhaps TRBD1 as D (5 bases). The V end was cut by 0 bases, the J end by 1 base, with 9 bases between. The germline gives CDR1 SGHRS, CDR2 YFSETQ. The CDR3 has 15 residues. The CDR3: CASSLGVGRTDTQYF. The DNA for the CDR3 is TGCGCCAGCAGCTTGGGAGTGGGGCGCACAGATACGCAGTATTTT.

The rearrangement links TRBV6-1 to TRBJ1-1; 11 bases line up with TRBD1. V lost 2 bases, J lost 6 bases, and 5 bases stayed unmatched. The CDR3 consists of 15 residues. Per the germline V gene, CDR1 is MNHNS and CDR2 is SASEGT. The CDR3 DNA follows: TGTGCCAGCAGTGAATCCCCGGGACAGGGGGCTGAAGCTTTCTTT. Its protein product is CASSESPGQGAEAFF.

This chain joins TRBV3-1 and TRBJ2-1; the D is unclear. This CDR3 region has 15 residues. Trimming left V 1 base short and J 5 bases short, with 12 bases between. Germline V gene sequence: CDR1 LGHDT, CDR2 YNNKEL (reference sequence). The DNA of the CDR3 is TGTGCCAGCAGCCAAGTGGTGGGCCCCGACAATGAGCAGTTCTTC. Translation gives CASSQVVGPDNEQFF.